This entry lists 5 T cell receptor beta chains sequenced from one sample in a study of regulatory T cells in long-lasting Graves disease. Time point indicated: persistent/refractory GD, antithyroid drugs over 5 years with positive TRAb. RNA extracted from PBMCs served as the sequencing template. The authors built TCR beta libraries using iRepertoire HTBI primers and Arm-PCR of CDR3 regions. TCRdb independently ran MiXCR on the multiplex PCR reads; one entry per CDR3 protein. Here the sample spans some 370,000 distinct CDR3 sequences, less than 25% being singletons. Sequences were derived from peripheral blood mononuclear cells (PBMCs), sampled when the disease was refractory, from a patient treated with antithyroid drugs. The receptors were gathered from a female donor with Graves disease.

This clonotype was detected ten times or more. CDR3 nucleotides: TGTGCCTGGAGTGCATCGAAAGAGACCCAGTACTTC. Translating it yields CAWSASKETQYF. The J gene is TRBJ2-5, the V gene TRBV30; D gene ambiguous. The germline V gene has CDR1 GTSNPN and CDR2 SVGIG (reference sequence). The CDR3 loop spans 12 amino acids. The V gene lost 1 base and the J gene lost 3 bases, with 6 bases spanning the gap.

V is TRBV20-1 and J is TRBJ1-5, with D possibly TRBD1 on 6 matching bases. Germline V gene lookup returns CDR1 DFQATT and CDR2 SNEGSKA (reference sequence). The CDR3 is 15 amino acids. The ends were cut back, 4 bases at V and 4 bases at J, with 17 bases in the middle. DNA for the CDR3: TGCAGTGCTAATAACAGGGAGACCGCAAATCAGCCCCAGCATTTT. It yields the protein CSANNRETANQPQHF.

This clonotype has only a few counts. CDR3 nucleotides: TGTGCCAGCAGTGTAGACGGGAGCCCAGAGACCCAGTACTTC. Translated, it gives CASSVDGSPETQYF. V is TRBV6-1 and J is TRBJ2-5; the D gene is possibly TRBD2 (6 bases). CDR1 MNHNS and CDR2 SASEGT come from the germline V gene. V was pared by 4 bases and J by 4 bases, with 13 bases between. The CDR3 has 14 residues.

This clonotype was recorded many times. V and J are TRBV28 and TRBJ2-7, with TRBD1 as a possible D gene (6 bases). CDR1 MDHEN and CDR2 SYDVKM come from the germline V gene. The CDR3 consists of 13 residues. V lost 8 bases and J lost 4, with 15 bases in between. The CDR3 DNA sequence: TGTGCCAGCCATACTCCAACAGGGTACGAGCAGTACTTC. It codes for CASHTPTGYEQYF.

V and J are TRBV27 and TRBJ2-7, with D maybe TRBD2 (5 bases). Germline V gene sequence: CDR1 MNHEY, CDR2 SMNVEV (reference sequence). Trimming cost V 5 bases and J 3 bases, with 17 bases left between them. The CDR3 is 15 amino acids. The CDR3 spells CASSTPTMLHYEQYF. CDR3 sequence (DNA): TGTGCCAGCAGTACCCCGACTATGTTGCACTACGAGCAGTACTTC.